These 13 T cell receptor beta chains came from one sample sequenced in a study of cytomegalovirus exposure and HLA in healthy donors. PCR employed 60 Vbeta and 13 Jbeta primers. Profiling relied on immunoSEQ multiplex PCR, and the TCRdb table lists in-frame clones only, not all of them. This listing includes 200,000 to 250,000 clones. The sample consisted of PBMCs. The origin of the receptors is a woman younger than 45 in good health and CMV-seropositive.

The chain is built from TRBV5-1 and TRBJ1-4; maybe TRBD1 (5 bases). Trimming cost V 3 bases and J 7 bases, with 16 bases left between them. This CDR3 spans 15 amino acids. Germline V gene data show CDR1 as SGHRS and CDR2 as YFSETQ. DNA of the CDR3: TGCGCCAGCAGCTCTTCGACAGCCCTTGGTGAAAAACTGTTTTTT. Its protein is CASSSSTALGEKLFF.

This chain connects TRBV18 to TRBJ1-2; the D gene is possibly TRBD1 (6 bases). CDR1 is KGHSH, CDR2 LQKENI, per germline. V lost 4 bases and J lost 2, with 17 bases in between. The CDR3 is 16 residues long. CDR3 residues: CASSLVGQTSNYGYTF. DNA for the CDR3: TGTGCCAGCTCACTCGTTGGACAGACTTCCAACTATGGCTACACCTTC.

The chain employs TRBV6-5 and TRBJ2-7, with unresolved D. Germline-derived CDR1 and CDR2 are MNHEY and SVGAGI. V was clipped by 0 bases and J by 2 bases, with 11 bases between them. The length of the CDR3 is 15 residues. The CDR3 DNA reads TGTGCCAGCAGTTACTCGTCCAAGCTGGCCTACGAGCAGTACTTC. Translating it yields CASSYSSKLAYEQYF.

The chain links TRBV5-1 to TRBJ1-3; tentative D call: TRBD1 (5 bases). Germline CDR1 and CDR2: SGHRS and YFSETQ. V was clipped by 1 base and J by 4 bases, with 9 bases between them. The length of the CDR3 is 14 residues. The CDR3 bases are TGCGCCAGCAGCTTGCGGGGGGACGGAAACACCATATATTTT. As protein: CASSLRGDGNTIYF.

The chain is built from TRBV19 and TRBJ2-1; 10 positions agree with TRBD2. Per the germline V gene, CDR1 is LNHDA and CDR2 is SQIVND (reference sequence). The V gene end was trimmed by 3 bases and the J gene end by 1 base; junction bases not matched to a gene: 9. The CDR3 extends over 18 amino acids. This chain's CDR3 is CASSITGAGGPSYNEQFF. The CDR3 DNA reads as TGTGCCAGTAGTATCACGGGAGCGGGAGGGCCATCCTACAATGAGCAGTTCTTC.

This chain links TRBV7-9 with TRBJ2-7; TRBD2 is a possible D gene (5 bases). With 3 bases removed from V and 6 bases from J, the gap between germline ends came to 15 bases. The V gene's germline CDR1 is SEHNR and CDR2 FQNEAQ (reference sequence). The CDR3 totals 14 residues. The CDR3 here is CASSFTTSGSEQYF. CDR3 DNA sequence: TGTGCCAGCAGCTTCACGACTTCGGGGAGCGAGCAGTACTTC. Using reference TRBV7-9 and TRBJ2-7 for the parts outside the CDR3, the full variable domain is DTGVSQNPRHKITKRGQNVTFRCDPISEHNRLYWYRQTLGQGPEFLTYFQNEAQLEKSRLLSDRFSAERPKGSFSTLEIQRTEQGDSAMYLCASSFTTSGSEQYFGPGTRLTVT.

The CDR3 nucleotides read TGTGCCAGCAGTTCGTACTCGCAAGAGACCCAGTACTTC. It codes for CASSSYSQETQYF. This chain uses TRBV6-5 with TRBJ2-5, with D unresolved. The V end lost 4 bases, the J end lost 2 bases, and 8 bases lay between the germline ends. The CDR3 consists of 13 residues. The germline gives CDR1 MNHEY, CDR2 SVGAGI.

V gene TRBV15 combines with J gene TRBJ1-1; the D gene is possibly TRBD1 (6 bases). Trimming left V 2 bases short and J 1 base short, with 11 bases between. This CDR3 has 15 amino acids. Per the germline V gene, CDR1 is LNHNV and CDR2 is YYDKDF (reference sequence). CDR3 DNA: TGTGCCACCAGCAGACCCTCGGACAGGAACACTGAAGCTTTCTTT. This sequence encodes CATSRPSDRNTEAFF. Using reference TRBV15 and TRBJ1-1 for the parts outside the CDR3, the full variable domain is DAMVIQNPRYQVTQFGKPVTLSCSQTLNHNVMYWYQQKSSQAPKLLFHYYDKDFNNEADTPDNFQSRRPNTSFCFLDIRSPGLGDTAMYLCATSRPSDRNTEAFFGQGTRLTVV.

The chain links TRBV6-6 to TRBJ2-3, with D possibly being TRBD1 (5 bases). V was shortened by 2 bases and J by 2 bases, with 11 bases between the two germline ends. There are 15 residues in the CDR3. Germline values: CDR1 MNHNY, CDR2 SVGAGI (reference sequence). Written as DNA, the CDR3 is TGTGCCAGCAGTTACGAGACAGTGATCACAGATACGCAGTATTTT. This translates into CASSYETVITDTQYF.

V usage is TRBV15 and J usage is TRBJ2-2, with TRBD2 identical over 14 bases. CDR1 is LNHNV, CDR2 YYDKDF, per germline (reference sequence). This CDR3 region has 19 residues. V shed 5 bases, J shed 0 bases, and the junction held 8 bases outside the gene matches. This CDR3 reads CATSSPGTSGGPNTGELFF. Written as DNA, the CDR3 is TGTGCCACCAGCTCTCCGGGGACTAGCGGGGGCCCGAACACCGGGGAGCTGTTTTTT.

This chain uses TRBV9 with TRBJ2-5; 11 bases agree with TRBD2. Germline lookup yields CDR1 SGDLS and CDR2 YYNGEE. The J segment lost 5 bases and the V segment lost 0 bases, leaving 9 bases of the junction unmatched. The CDR3 runs 17 residues. CDR3 sequence: CASSVGGSGGAGETQYF. The CDR3 region has the DNA TGTGCCAGCAGCGTAGGAGGTAGCGGGGGGGCCGGGGAGACCCAGTACTTC. The full variable domain, in which reference TRBV9 and TRBJ2-5 provide the parts outside the CDR3, is DSGVTQTPKHLITATGQRVTLRCSPRSGDLSVYWYQQSLDQGLQFLIQYYNGEERAKGNILERFSAQQFPDLHSELNLSSLELGDSALYFCASSVGGSGGAGETQYFGPGTRLLVL.

The chain joins TRBV18 to TRBJ1-1; 8 positions match TRBD1. J lost 6 bases, V lost 3 bases, and 9 bases had no gene match. Per the germline V gene, CDR1 is KGHSH and CDR2 is LQKENI. The CDR3 is 15 amino acids. CDR3 coding DNA: TGTGCCAGCTCACCCCGGACAGGGCCCATCCCTGAAGCTTTCTTT. It codes for CASSPRTGPIPEAFF.

V and J are TRBV28 and TRBJ1-5; perhaps TRBD1 as D (6 bases). The CDR3 has 16 amino acids. Germline values: CDR1 MDHEN, CDR2 SYDVKM. Between the trimmed V and J ends, which lost 6 bases and 0 bases, there was a span of 15 bases. The CDR3 region has the DNA TGTGCCAGCAGGCCGAACAGGGACAATAGCAATCAGCCCCAGCATTTT. Encoded protein: CASRPNRDNSNQPQHF.